This passage covers 28 T cell receptor beta chains from one sample sequenced in a study of blood T cells in healthy people across ages. The use of a sample-barcoded 5' primer and a J-beta primer mix characterized a second PCR of about 7 to 12 cycles. TCRdb analysed the 5' RACE reads with MiXCR anew, one entry per CDR3 protein. This repertoire shows 1.5 million to 1.9 million distinct CDR3 sequences, roughly 43% found once; its top ten account for around 4%. What was sequenced was blood. The receptors originated from a woman aged 18-29 years in good health.

The V and J genes are TRBV7-9 and TRBJ1-2; no firm D call. The CDR3 covers 13 residues. Trimming took off 7 bases at V and 3 bases at J, with 12 bases between the two ends. Germline values: CDR1 SEHNR, CDR2 FQNEAQ (reference sequence). The CDR3 region has the DNA TGTGCCAGCAACGCCGGAAGCGACTATGGCTACACCTTC. This translates into CASNAGSDYGYTF. Using reference TRBV7-9 and TRBJ1-2 for the parts outside the CDR3, the full variable domain is DTGVSQNPRHKITKRGQNVTFRCDPISEHNRLYWYRQTLGQGPEFLTYFQNEAQLEKSRLLSDRFSAERPKGSFSTLEIQRTEQGDSAMYLCASNAGSDYGYTFGSGTRLTVV.

This clonotype was counted between two and nine times. The gene calls are TRBV20-1 and TRBJ1-1; 9 bases are a match to TRBD1. The CDR3 is 13 residues long. V was pared by 6 bases and J by 3 bases, with 5 bases of the junction left unmatched. Germline lookup yields CDR1 DFQATT and CDR2 SNEGSKA (reference sequence). CDR3 nucleotide sequence: TGCAGTGCCCCGGACAGGGGACACACTGAAGCTTTCTTT. Protein product: CSAPDRGHTEAFF.

The CDR3 nucleotides are TGTGCCAGCAGCTGGACAGGCGCTAATCAGCCCCAGCATTTT. It is translated as CASSWTGANQPQHF. V usage is TRBV7-2 and J usage is TRBJ1-5; 7 nucleotides line up with TRBD1. The CDR3 has 14 residues. The ends lost 4 bases at V and 4 bases at J; junction bases unmatched: 4. Germline V gene data show CDR1 as SGHTA and CDR2 as FQGNSA.

Only a few counts were recorded for this clonotype. The chain is built from TRBV5-5 and TRBJ2-3; 8 nucleotides line up with TRBD2. The CDR3 runs to 16 residues. The germline CDR1 and CDR2 sequences are SGHKS and YYEKEE (reference sequence). The trim removed 0 bases at V and 2 bases at J, leaving 5 bases unmatched. This CDR3 is CASSLGQRGFTDTQYF. CDR3 DNA: TGTGCCAGCAGCTTGGGTCAGCGGGGGTTCACAGATACGCAGTATTTT.

This clonotype has just a few counts. The gene calls are TRBV29-1 and TRBJ2-5; 9 bases fit TRBD1. The tail of the sequence fits TRBJ2-7 better, so the J call may be wrong. Germline V gene lookup returns CDR1 SQVTM and CDR2 ANQGSEA. The CDR3 has 12 amino acids. The DNA for the CDR3 is TGCAGCGTTCGAACAGGGGGCATCGAGCAGTACTTC. Encoded protein: CSVRTGGIEQYF.

This clonotype was counted once. The chain combines TRBV20-1 with TRBJ1-2; 9 bases map to TRBD1. Unmatched junction bases numbered 12, after V lost 0 bases and J lost 7 bases. The CDR3 length is 16 residues. Germline CDR1 DFQATT, CDR2 SNEGSKA (reference sequence). CDR3 sequence: CSARDVGTGLGSGYTF. The CDR3 coding sequence is TGCAGTGCTAGAGATGTTGGGACAGGGTTAGGGAGTGGCTACACCTTC.

This clonotype was seen a handful of times. The chain has TRBV4-3 and TRBJ2-2, with 13 bases identical to TRBD2. CDR3 length equals 17 residues. V shed 3 bases and J 5 bases; nucleotides not matched to a gene: 6. Per the germline V gene, CDR1 is LGHNA and CDR2 is YSLEER. The CDR3 region has the DNA TGCGCCAGCAGCCACCCAGGGGGACTAGCGGGAACCGGGGAGCTGTTTTTT. This codes for CASSHPGGLAGTGELFF.

The chain employs TRBV29-1 and TRBJ2-7, with 9 bases matching TRBD2. J was trimmed by 10 bases and V by 5 bases; bases with no gene match: 18. CDR1 is SQVTM, CDR2 ANQGSEA, per germline. The CDR3 totals 15 residues. Written as DNA, the CDR3 is TGCAGCGTTTTCGATAGCGGGAGTTTCTACAATGAACAGTACTTC. Protein sequence: CSVFDSGSFYNEQYF.

V usage is TRBV12-3 or TRBV12-4 and J usage is TRBJ2-5; TRBD2 aligns across 10 bases. V lost 7 bases, J lost 4 bases, and 9 bases stayed unmatched. This CDR3 region has 15 residues. CDR3 nucleotide sequence: TGTGCCAGCAACGTCAGGCTAGCGGGAGTAGAGACCCAGTACTTC. Its protein is CASNVRLAGVETQYF.

The chain combines TRBV5-1 with TRBJ2-7, with D maybe TRBD1 (7 bases). Trimming took 0 bases from V and 0 from J, leaving 13 bases between them. Looked up from germline, CDR1 is SGHRS and CDR2 is YFSETQ. The length of the CDR3 is 16 residues. The CDR3 loop reads CASSLDRGLYSYEQYF. In nucleotides, the CDR3 is TGCGCCAGCAGCTTGGACAGGGGACTCTACTCCTACGAGCAGTACTTC.

This clonotype came up a few times. The rearrangement uses TRBV6-6 and TRBJ2-7; 10 nucleotides agree with TRBD1. Trimming cost V 2 bases and J 1 base; bases outside gene matches: 2. Per the germline V gene, CDR1 is MNHNY and CDR2 is SVGAGI (reference sequence). The CDR3 length is 15 residues. Here the CDR3 reads CASSYGTGVSYEQYF. For the CDR3, the DNA is TGTGCCAGCAGTTACGGGACAGGGGTTTCCTACGAGCAGTACTTC.

The chain couples TRBV29-1 to TRBJ2-4; D is undetermined. There are 12 residues in the CDR3. CDR1 is SQVTM, CDR2 ANQGSEA, per germline. In DNA form, the CDR3 reads TGCGGCGGAGAAGGGCCTAAGGGCATTCAGTACTTC. Protein: CGGEGPKGIQYF.

The V call is TRBV11-2, the J call TRBJ2-7, with 9 bases aligning to TRBD1. The CDR3 contains 15 residues. V shed 1 base, J shed 4 bases, and the junction held 5 bases outside the gene matches. Germline V lookup: CDR1 SGHAT, CDR2 FQNNGV. CDR3 region: CASSLGGQGWYEQYF. In DNA, the CDR3 is TGTGCCAGCAGCTTAGGGGGACAGGGCTGGTACGAGCAGTACTTC.

In its sample, this clonotype was seen many times. The CDR3 protein is CAISEQVAGQTFQETQYF. The CDR3, as DNA: TGTGCCATCAGTGAGCAGGTGGCGGGACAGACCTTCCAAGAGACCCAGTACTTC. The gene calls are TRBV10-3 and TRBJ2-5, with a tentative D call TRBD1 (7 bases). This CDR3 is built from 18 residues. Germline V gene data show CDR1 as ENHRY and CDR2 as SYGVKD. V dropped 2 bases and J dropped 1 base, with 20 bases sitting between them.

This CDR3 is CASRATNQPQHF. The CDR3 DNA reads as TGTGCCAGCAGGGCTACTAATCAGCCCCAGCATTTT. The genes are TRBV2 and TRBJ1-5; D ambiguous. The CDR3 spans 12 residues. Between the trimmed V and J ends, which lost 6 bases and 4 bases, there was a span of 7 bases. CDR1 and CDR2 from the germline V gene are SNHLY and FYNNEI.

This chain uses TRBV7-6 with TRBJ2-3, with D tentatively TRBD1 (5 bases). V was clipped by 4 bases and J by 6 bases, with 14 bases between them. This CDR3 contains 14 residues. Germline CDR1 and CDR2: SGHVS and FNYEAQ. CDR3 DNA: TGTGCCAGCAGCTCAGGACACATTACCGATACGCAGTATTTT. Its protein product is CASSSGHITDTQYF. The variable domain in full, with the rest retrieved from reference TRBV7-6 and TRBJ2-3, is GAGVSQSPRYKVTKRGQDVALRCDPISGHVSLYWYRQALGQGPEFLTYFNYEAQQDKSGLPNDRFSAERPEGSISTLTIQRTEQRDSAMYRCASSSGHITDTQYFGPGTRLTVL.

The V call is TRBV20-1, the J call TRBJ2-1; D possibly corresponds to TRBD1 (6 bases). CDR3 length: 14 residues. Trimming cost V 3 bases and J 7 bases, with 16 bases left between them. Germline V lookup: CDR1 DFQATT, CDR2 SNEGSKA (reference sequence). CDR3 protein: CSARRQALWNEQFF. CDR3 DNA: TGCAGTGCTAGGAGACAGGCCCTTTGGAATGAGCAGTTCTTC.

In its sample, this clonotype was seen a few times. CDR3 residues: CASSLSTTEQYF. Written as DNA, the CDR3 is TGTGCCAGCAGTCTGTCCACTACCGAGCAGTACTTC. V usage is TRBV28 and J usage is TRBJ2-4; D is uncertain. TRBJ2-7 explains the end of the DNA better; the J call may be wrong. Germline V lookup: CDR1 MDHEN, CDR2 SYDVKM. CDR3 length equals 12 residues.

This clonotype was recorded at least ten times. This chain uses TRBV7-2 with TRBJ2-1; D uncertain. The CDR3 sequence is 11 residues long. Trimming removed 5 bases from V and 5 bases from J, with 4 bases in between. Germline V CDR1 and CDR2: SGHTA, FQGNSA. The CDR3 DNA reads TGTGCCAGCAGCCCCCACAATGAGCAGTTCTTC. It is translated as CASSPHNEQFF. Supplemented by reference TRBV7-2 and TRBJ2-1, the full variable domain reads GAGVSQSPSNKVTEKGKDVELRCDPISGHTALYWYRQSLGQGLEFLIYFQGNSAPDKSGLPSDRFSAERTGGSVSTLTIQRTQQEDSAVYLCASSPHNEQFFGPGTRLTVL.

V usage is TRBV9 and J usage is TRBJ2-5; D is unresolved. Germline V gives CDR1 SGDLS, CDR2 YYNGEE. The germline V and J ends were trimmed by 0 bases and 1 base, with 7 bases remaining between them. This CDR3 has 14 amino acids. CDR3 nucleotide sequence: TGTGCCAGCAGCGTAGATGGAATCCAAGAGACCCAGTACTTC. This encodes CASSVDGIQETQYF.

The rearrangement joins TRBV7-6 to TRBJ1-2, with D possibly matching TRBD1 (5 bases). CDR1 is SGHVS, CDR2 FNYEAQ, per germline. Trimming stripped 2 bases from V and 4 bases from J, with 11 bases between. The CDR3 is 14 residues long. CDR3 residues: CASSLSTGAYGYTF. The CDR3 nucleotides are TGTGCCAGCAGCTTATCTACAGGCGCCTATGGCTACACCTTC.

This clonotype was detected a few times. The V and J genes are TRBV3-1 and TRBJ1-2; TRBD1 might be the D (6 bases). Germline lookup yields CDR1 LGHDT and CDR2 YNNKEL (reference sequence). CDR3 length: 15 amino acids. Trimming shortened V by 0 bases and J by 4 bases, and 12 bases separated the two germline ends. Here the CDR3 reads CASSQEGGLRYGYTF. The CDR3 DNA sequence: TGTGCCAGCAGCCAAGAGGGGGGGCTTCGCTATGGCTACACCTTC.

The J gene is TRBJ1-2, the V gene TRBV7-9, with D possibly TRBD1 on 6 matching bases. CDR1 and CDR2 (germline): SEHNR, FQNEAQ (reference sequence). Trimming cost V 5 bases and J 1 base, with 11 bases left between them. The CDR3 consists of 14 residues. The CDR3 DNA follows: TGTGCCAGCAGCGACAGGAGAAATAACTATGGCTACACCTTC. Translation gives CASSDRRNNYGYTF.

This rearrangement joins TRBV7-2 to TRBJ1-5; no firm D call. Trimming removed 2 bases from V and 0 bases from J, with 8 bases in between. The CDR3 is 15 residues long. Per germline, CDR1 SGHTA and CDR2 FQGNSA. CDR3 sequence reads: CASSLLRNSNQPQHF. In DNA form, the CDR3 reads TGTGCCAGCAGCTTATTGAGGAATAGCAATCAGCCCCAGCATTTT.

The genes are TRBV4-1 and TRBJ2-6; 10 bases agree with TRBD2. V gave up 0 bases and J gave up 0 bases; unmatched junction bases: 2. Germline values: CDR1 MGHRA, CDR2 YSYEKL. There are 18 residues in the CDR3. The CDR3 protein is CASSQDSGGSSGANVLTF. In nucleotides, the CDR3 is TGCGCCAGCAGCCAAGATAGCGGGGGGAGCTCTGGGGCCAACGTCCTGACTTTC.

The rearrangement joins TRBV2 to TRBJ1-2; possibly TRBD1 for D (5 bases). V lost 3 bases and J 4 bases, leaving 15 bases between the germline ends. This CDR3 has 15 amino acids. Germline V gene lookup returns CDR1 SNHLY and CDR2 FYNNEI. In nucleotides, the CDR3 is TGTGCCAGCAGTGAGATCGAAGGGACGACCTATGGCTACACCTTC. It yields the protein CASSEIEGTTYGYTF.

The chain couples TRBV2 to TRBJ1-6; 9 bases are a match to TRBD1. Germline trimming cut 5 bases from V and 9 bases from J; bases unmatched to any gene: 8. This CDR3 has 15 amino acids. Germline V lookup: CDR1 SNHLY, CDR2 FYNNEI. CDR3 sequence: CASSFTGGRSSPLHF. The CDR3 DNA reads as TGTGCCAGCAGTTTCACAGGGGGCCGTAGTTCACCCCTCCACTTT.

This clonotype turned up a few times. This CDR3 is CASSFTSGRADTQYF. As DNA, the CDR3 is TGTGCCAGCAGCTTTACTAGCGGGAGGGCCGATACGCAGTATTTT. The chain carries TRBV7-2 and TRBJ2-3; TRBD2 aligns across 13 bases. The junction had 3 bases not matched to a gene; V was cut back by 3 bases and J by 6 bases. Germline CDR1 SGHTA, CDR2 FQGNSA. This CDR3 contains 15 residues.